A single sample gave rise to the 14 T cell receptor beta chains below, sequenced in a study of cytomegalovirus exposure and HLA in healthy donors. The PCR had 60 Vbeta and 13 Jbeta primers. Assay: immunoSEQ multiplex PCR; the TCRdb copy retains only in-frame clones and omits some. This listing includes around 80,000 clones. The specimen sequenced was PBMCs. The receptors were gathered from a boy younger than 18 in good health and CMV-seronegative.

The chain employs TRBV7-2 and TRBJ2-3; TRBD2 matches at 13 bases. Trimming removed 2 bases from V and 2 bases from J; junction bases left unmatched: 4. CDR1 is SGHTA, CDR2 FQGNSA, per germline. The CDR3 totals 17 residues. The CDR3 DNA is TGTGCCAGCAGCTTACCGACTAGCGGGAGGCCCACAGATACGCAGTATTTT. Encoded protein: CASSLPTSGRPTDTQYF.

The rearrangement joins TRBV25-1 to TRBJ1-1, with D uncertain. This CDR3 is 14 amino acids long. Germline V gene data show CDR1 as MGHDK and CDR2 as SYGVNS. The V gene lost 5 bases and the J gene lost 7 bases, with 17 bases spanning the gap. Here the CDR3 reads CASSLLEVVLEAFF. The DNA of the CDR3 is TGTGCCAGCAGTCTGCTAGAAGTGGTCCTTGAAGCTTTCTTT.

The chain couples TRBV29-1 to TRBJ1-2, with a tentative D call TRBD1 (5 bases). Per the germline V gene, CDR1 is SQVTM and CDR2 is ANQGSEA. Trimming stripped 3 bases from V and 4 bases from J, with 15 bases between. The CDR3 length is 14 residues. CDR3 nucleotides: TGCAGCGTTGACGAAGAATGGGGCGCCTATGGCTACACCTTC. It is translated as CSVDEEWGAYGYTF.

This chain uses TRBV25-1 with TRBJ2-7; 9 bases align to TRBD1. Trimming cost V 4 bases and J 4 bases; bases outside gene matches: 11. Germline CDR1 is MGHDK and CDR2 is SYGVNS. This CDR3 is built from 16 residues. The CDR3 nucleotides are TGTGCCAGCAGTGGCGCGGGCGGGACAGGGCAGTACGAGCAGTACTTC. Its protein product is CASSGAGGTGQYEQYF.

V and J are TRBV6-1 and TRBJ2-3; 8 bases agree with TRBD1. This CDR3 region has 15 residues. After removal of 6 bases from V and 0 bases from J, the junction contained 5 bases not matched to a gene. Looked up from germline, CDR1 is MNHNS and CDR2 is SASEGT. CDR3: CASRLDRGSTDTQYF. For the CDR3, the DNA is TGTGCCAGCAGACTTGACAGGGGTAGCACAGATACGCAGTATTTT.

The chain couples TRBV10-3 to TRBJ1-1; TRBD1 aligns across 9 bases. Germline trimming cut 6 bases from V and 5 bases from J; bases unmatched to any gene: 7. This CDR3 comprises 14 residues. Per germline, CDR1 ENHRY and CDR2 SYGVKD. CDR3 residues: CAIRETGGLTEAFF. CDR3 in DNA: TGTGCCATCAGGGAAACAGGGGGCTTGACTGAAGCTTTCTTT.

This chain links TRBV25-1 with TRBJ1-1, with D perhaps TRBD1 (6 bases). The CDR3 totals 12 residues. Germline CDR1 MGHDK, CDR2 SYGVNS. The germline V and J ends were trimmed by 6 bases and 9 bases, with 14 bases remaining between them. The CDR3 protein is CASRQRTAQAFF. The CDR3, as DNA: TGTGCCAGCAGACAACGGACAGCTCAAGCTTTCTTT.

V gene TRBV7-9 combines with J gene TRBJ1-1; D unresolved. There are 14 residues in the CDR3. Trimming pared 0 bases from V and 1 base from J, leaving 6 bases between. Germline V CDR1 and CDR2: SEHNR, FQNEAQ (reference sequence). The CDR3 nucleotides are TGTGCCAGCAGCTTAGCGCTACCGAACACTGAAGCTTTCTTT. Translating it yields CASSLALPNTEAFF.

V usage is TRBV18 and J usage is TRBJ1-2, with D tentatively TRBD1 (6 bases). CDR3 length: 14 residues. Germline assignment: CDR1 KGHSH and CDR2 LQKENI. Between the trimmed V and J ends, which lost 4 bases and 1 base, there was a span of 10 bases. The CDR3 DNA sequence: TGTGCCAGCTCACGGGGGCCGGATAACTATGGCTACACCTTC. Translation gives CASSRGPDNYGYTF. Drawing the rest from reference TRBV18 and TRBJ1-2, the complete variable domain is NAGVMQNPRHLVRRRGQEARLRCSPMKGHSHVYWYRQLPEEGLKFMVYLQKENIIDESGMPKERFSAEFPKEGPSILRIQQVVRGDSAAYFCASSRGPDNYGYTFGSGTRLTVV.

A note on this clone: The junction shows a germline mismatch at one end, possibly a read error. The chain combines TRBV29-1 with TRBJ1-1; a possible D gene is TRBD1 (6 bases). This CDR3 contains 14 residues. The V gene's germline CDR1 is SQVTM and CDR2 ANQGSEA. CDR3 nucleotide sequence: TGCAGCGTTGGTCCAATGGGGGCAAACACTGAAGATTTCTTT. Encoded protein: CSVGPMGANTEDFF.

The chain is built from TRBV4-1 and TRBJ1-5, with 7 bases lining up with TRBD1. Germline V gene lookup returns CDR1 MGHRA and CDR2 YSYEKL. V shed 4 bases, J shed 2 bases, and the junction held 2 bases outside the gene matches. The CDR3 totals 14 residues. The CDR3 spells CASSPTGGNQPQHF. CDR3 DNA: TGCGCCAGCAGCCCAACAGGGGGCAATCAGCCCCAGCATTTT.

The rearrangement joins TRBV5-4 to TRBJ2-7, with 12 bases that match TRBD2. V shed 4 bases and J 2 bases; nucleotides not matched to a gene: 4. Per germline, CDR1 SGHNT and CDR2 YYREEE (reference sequence). This CDR3 comprises 15 residues. The DNA for the CDR3 is TGTGCCAGCAGCCCTAGCGGGGGGGCGCCCTACGAGCAGTACTTC. This encodes CASSPSGGAPYEQYF.

The genes are TRBV4-2 and TRBJ2-7, with D perhaps TRBD1 (5 bases). The CDR3 loop spans 14 amino acids. Per the germline V gene, CDR1 is LGHNA and CDR2 is YNFKEQ. With 4 bases removed from V and 0 bases from J, the gap between germline ends came to 10 bases. The CDR3, as DNA: TGTGCCAGCAGCCTAGAACAGGTCTCCTACGAGCAGTACTTC. It codes for CASSLEQVSYEQYF.

V gene TRBV11-2 combines with J gene TRBJ2-5; D unclear. Germline V lookup: CDR1 SGHAT, CDR2 FQNNGV. Trimming took off 4 bases at V and 5 bases at J, with 8 bases between the two ends. The CDR3 has 12 amino acids. CDR3 protein: CASSSTIETQYF. The CDR3 bases are TGTGCCAGCAGCTCAACTATTGAGACCCAGTACTTC.